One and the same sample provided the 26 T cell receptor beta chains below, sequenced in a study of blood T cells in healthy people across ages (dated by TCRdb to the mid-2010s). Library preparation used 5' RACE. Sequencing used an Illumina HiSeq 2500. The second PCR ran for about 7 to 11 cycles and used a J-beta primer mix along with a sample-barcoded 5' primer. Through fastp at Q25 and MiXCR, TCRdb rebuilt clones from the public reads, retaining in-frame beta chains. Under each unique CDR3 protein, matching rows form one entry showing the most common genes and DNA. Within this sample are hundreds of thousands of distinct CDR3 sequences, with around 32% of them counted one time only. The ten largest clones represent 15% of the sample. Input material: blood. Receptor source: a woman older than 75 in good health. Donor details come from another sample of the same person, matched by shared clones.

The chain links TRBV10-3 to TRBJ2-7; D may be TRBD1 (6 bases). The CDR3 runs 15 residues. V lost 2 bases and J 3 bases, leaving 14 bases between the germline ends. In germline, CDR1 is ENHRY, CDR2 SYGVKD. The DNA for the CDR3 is TGTGCCATCAGTGAGCCCCGGACAGTGATCTACGAGCAGTACTTC. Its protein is CAISEPRTVIYEQYF.

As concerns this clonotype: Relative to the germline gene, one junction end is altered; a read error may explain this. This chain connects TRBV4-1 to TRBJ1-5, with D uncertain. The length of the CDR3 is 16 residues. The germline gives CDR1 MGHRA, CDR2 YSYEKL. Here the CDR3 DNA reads TGCGCCAGCAACCAAATTCAGGAGTTCGGCAATCAGCCCCAGCATTTT. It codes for CASNQIQEFGNQPQHF.

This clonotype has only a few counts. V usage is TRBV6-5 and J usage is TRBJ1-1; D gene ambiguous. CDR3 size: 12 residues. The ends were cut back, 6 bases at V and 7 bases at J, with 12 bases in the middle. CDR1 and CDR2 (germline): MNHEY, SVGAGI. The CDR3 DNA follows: TGTGCCAGCAGCAATAACTGGGTTGAAGCTTTCTTT. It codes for CASSNNWVEAFF.

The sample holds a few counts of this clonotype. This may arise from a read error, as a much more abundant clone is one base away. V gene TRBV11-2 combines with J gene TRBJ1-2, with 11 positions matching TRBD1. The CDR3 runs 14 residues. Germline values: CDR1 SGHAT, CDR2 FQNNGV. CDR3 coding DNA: TGTACCAGCAGTATCACGGGACAGGGGGATGGCTACACCTTC. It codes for CTSSITGQGDGYTF. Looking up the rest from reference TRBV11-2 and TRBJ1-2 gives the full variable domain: EAGVAQSPRYKIIEKRQSVAFWCNPISGHATLYWYQQILGQGPKLLIQFQNNGVVDDSQLPKDRFSAERLKGVDSTLKIQPAKLEDSAVYLCTSSITGQGDGYTFGSGTRLTVV.

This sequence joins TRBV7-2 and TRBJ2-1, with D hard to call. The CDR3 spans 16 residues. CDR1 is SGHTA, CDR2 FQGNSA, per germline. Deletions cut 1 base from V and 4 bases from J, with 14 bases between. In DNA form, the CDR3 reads TGTGCCAGCAGCTTAGGGGTCGGGTACCCTTACAATGAGCAGTTCTTC. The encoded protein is CASSLGVGYPYNEQFF.

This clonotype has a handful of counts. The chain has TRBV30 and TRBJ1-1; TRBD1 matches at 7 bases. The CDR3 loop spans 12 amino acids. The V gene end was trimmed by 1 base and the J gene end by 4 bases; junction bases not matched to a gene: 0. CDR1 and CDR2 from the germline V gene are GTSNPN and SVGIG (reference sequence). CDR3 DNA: TGTGCCTGGAGTGACAGGGGCACTGAAGCTTTCTTT. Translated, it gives CAWSDRGTEAFF.

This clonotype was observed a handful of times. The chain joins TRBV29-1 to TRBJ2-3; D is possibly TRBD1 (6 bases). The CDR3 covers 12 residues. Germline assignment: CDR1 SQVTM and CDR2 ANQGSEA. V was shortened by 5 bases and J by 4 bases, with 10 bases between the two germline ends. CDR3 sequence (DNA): TGCAGCGTTACAGGGTCCGCAGATACGCAGTATTTT. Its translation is CSVTGSADTQYF.

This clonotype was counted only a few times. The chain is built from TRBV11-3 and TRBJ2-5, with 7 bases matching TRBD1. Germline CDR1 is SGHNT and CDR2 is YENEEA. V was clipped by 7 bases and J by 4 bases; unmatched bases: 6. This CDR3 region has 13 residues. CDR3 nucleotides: TGTGCCAGCAAGGCGCCAGGGGGAGAGACCCAGTACTTC. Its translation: CASKAPGGETQYF.

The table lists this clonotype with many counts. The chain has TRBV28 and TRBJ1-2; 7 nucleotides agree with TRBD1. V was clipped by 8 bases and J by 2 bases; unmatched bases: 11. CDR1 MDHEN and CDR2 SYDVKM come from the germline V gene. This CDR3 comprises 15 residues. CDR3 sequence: CASAVNRGRNYGYTF. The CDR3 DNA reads TGTGCCAGCGCCGTCAACAGGGGCAGAAACTATGGCTACACCTTC.

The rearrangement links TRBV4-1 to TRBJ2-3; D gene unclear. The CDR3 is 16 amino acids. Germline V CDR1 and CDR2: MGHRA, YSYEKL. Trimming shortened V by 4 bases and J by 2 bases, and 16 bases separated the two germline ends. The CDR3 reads CASSPASLDFTDTQYF. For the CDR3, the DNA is TGCGCCAGCAGCCCAGCGTCCCTTGACTTCACAGATACGCAGTATTTT.

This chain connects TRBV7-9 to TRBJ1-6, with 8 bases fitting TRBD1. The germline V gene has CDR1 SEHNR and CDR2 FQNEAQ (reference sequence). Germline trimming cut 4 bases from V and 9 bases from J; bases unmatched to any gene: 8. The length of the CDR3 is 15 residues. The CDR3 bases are TGTGCCAGCAGCTCCCTGGACAGGGTCGGTTCACCCCTCCACTTT. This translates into CASSSLDRVGSPLHF.

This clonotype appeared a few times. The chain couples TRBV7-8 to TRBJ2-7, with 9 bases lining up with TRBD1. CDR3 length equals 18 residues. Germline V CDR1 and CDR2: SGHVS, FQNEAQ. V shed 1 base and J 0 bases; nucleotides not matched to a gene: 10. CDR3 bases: TGTGCCAGCAGCTTAGGGATAGGGACAGGGCCGAGCTCCTACGAGCAGTACTTC. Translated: CASSLGIGTGPSSYEQYF.

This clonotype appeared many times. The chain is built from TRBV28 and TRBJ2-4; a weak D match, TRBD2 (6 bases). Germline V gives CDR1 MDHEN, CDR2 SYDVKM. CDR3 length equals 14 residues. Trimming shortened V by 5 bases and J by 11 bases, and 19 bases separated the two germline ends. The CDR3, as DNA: TGTGCCAGCAGTGGTGGGGGGACGGTAAAGGTTCAGTACTTC. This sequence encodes CASSGGGTVKVQYF. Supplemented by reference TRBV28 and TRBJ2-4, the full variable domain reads DVKVTQSSRYLVKRTGEKVFLECVQDMDHENMFWYRQDPGLGLRLIYFSYDVKMKEKGDIPEGYSVSREKKERFSLILESASTNQTSMYLCASSGGGTVKVQYFGAGTRLSVL.

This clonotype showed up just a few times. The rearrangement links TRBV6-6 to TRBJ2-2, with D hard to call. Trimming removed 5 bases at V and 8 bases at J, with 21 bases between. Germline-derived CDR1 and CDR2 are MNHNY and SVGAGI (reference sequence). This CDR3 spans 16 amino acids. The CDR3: CASSQPSRPLSGELFF. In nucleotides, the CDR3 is TGTGCCAGCAGTCAACCCTCCCGGCCCTTATCGGGGGAGCTGTTTTTT.

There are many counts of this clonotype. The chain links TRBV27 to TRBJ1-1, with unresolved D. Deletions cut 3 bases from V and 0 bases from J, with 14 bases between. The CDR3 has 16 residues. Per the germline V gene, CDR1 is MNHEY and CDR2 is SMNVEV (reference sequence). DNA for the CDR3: TGTGCCAGCAGTTTGGGCGGGTGGCGGATGAACACTGAAGCTTTCTTT. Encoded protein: CASSLGGWRMNTEAFF.

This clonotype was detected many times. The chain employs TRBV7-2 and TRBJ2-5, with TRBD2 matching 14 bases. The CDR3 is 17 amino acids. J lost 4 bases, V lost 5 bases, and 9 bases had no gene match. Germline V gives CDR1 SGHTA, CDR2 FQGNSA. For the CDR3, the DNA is TGTGCCAGCAGCGTTCGACTAGCGGGGGGGCTGGGAGAGACCCAGTACTTC. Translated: CASSVRLAGGLGETQYF. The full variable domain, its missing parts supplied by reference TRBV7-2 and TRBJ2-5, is GAGVSQSPSNKVTEKGKDVELRCDPISGHTALYWYRQSLGQGLEFLIYFQGNSAPDKSGLPSDRFSAERTGGSVSTLTIQRTQQEDSAVYLCASSVRLAGGLGETQYFGPGTRLLVL.

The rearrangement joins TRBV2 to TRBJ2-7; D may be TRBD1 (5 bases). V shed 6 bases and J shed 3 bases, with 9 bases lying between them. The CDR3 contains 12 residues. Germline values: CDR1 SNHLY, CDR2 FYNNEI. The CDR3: CASRLTVYEQYF. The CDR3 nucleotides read TGTGCCAGCAGGCTGACAGTCTACGAGCAGTACTTC.

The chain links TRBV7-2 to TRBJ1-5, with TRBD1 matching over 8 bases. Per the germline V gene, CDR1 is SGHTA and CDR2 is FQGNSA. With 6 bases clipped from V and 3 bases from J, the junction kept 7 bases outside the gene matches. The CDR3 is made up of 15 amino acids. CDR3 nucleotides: TGTGCCAGCAGTCCACAGGGGGGGATCAATCAGCCCCAGCATTTT. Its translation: CASSPQGGINQPQHF.

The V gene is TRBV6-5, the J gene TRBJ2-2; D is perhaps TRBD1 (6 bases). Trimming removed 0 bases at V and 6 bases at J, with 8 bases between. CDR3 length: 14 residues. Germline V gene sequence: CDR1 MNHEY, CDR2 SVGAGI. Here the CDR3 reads CASSYSNRAGELFF. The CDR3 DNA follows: TGTGCCAGCAGTTACTCTAACAGGGCCGGGGAGCTGTTTTTT.

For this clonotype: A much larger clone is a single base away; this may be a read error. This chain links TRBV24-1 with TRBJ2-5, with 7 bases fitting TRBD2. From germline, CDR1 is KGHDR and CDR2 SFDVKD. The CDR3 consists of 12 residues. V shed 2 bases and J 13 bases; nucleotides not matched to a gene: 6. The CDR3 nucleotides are TGTGCCACCAGTGATTATGGGCGGGAGCGGTACTTC. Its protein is CATSDYGRERYF.

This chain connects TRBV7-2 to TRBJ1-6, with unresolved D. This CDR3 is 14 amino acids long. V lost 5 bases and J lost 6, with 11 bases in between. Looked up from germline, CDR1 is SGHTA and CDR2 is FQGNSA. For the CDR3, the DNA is TGTGCCAGCAGCCCCCGGAGGACTAATTCACCCCTCCACTTT. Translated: CASSPRRTNSPLHF.

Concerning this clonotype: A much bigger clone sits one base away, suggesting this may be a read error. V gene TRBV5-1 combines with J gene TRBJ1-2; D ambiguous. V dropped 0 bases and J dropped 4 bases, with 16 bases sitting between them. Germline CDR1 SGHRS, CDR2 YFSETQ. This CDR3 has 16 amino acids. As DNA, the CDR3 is TGCGCCAGCAGCTTGGTACAGAGTACCTCTGGCTATGGCTACACCTTC. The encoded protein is CASSLVQSTSGYGYTF.

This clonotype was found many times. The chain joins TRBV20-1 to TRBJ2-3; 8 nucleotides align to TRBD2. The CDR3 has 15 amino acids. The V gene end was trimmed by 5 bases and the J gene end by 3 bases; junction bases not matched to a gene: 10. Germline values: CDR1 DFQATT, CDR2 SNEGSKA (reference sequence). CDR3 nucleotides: TGCAGTGCTGGGTCCGGGAGCGGGGGTACAGATACGCAGTATTTT. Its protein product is CSAGSGSGGTDTQYF.

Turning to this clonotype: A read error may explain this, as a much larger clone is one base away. The CDR3 DNA sequence: TGCGTCAGCAGCTTGCCGTCAGATACGCAGTATTTT. Translation: CVSSLPSDTQYF. This chain uses TRBV5-1 with TRBJ2-3; no reliable D call. CDR1 SGHRS and CDR2 YFSETQ come from the germline V gene. The CDR3 covers 12 residues.

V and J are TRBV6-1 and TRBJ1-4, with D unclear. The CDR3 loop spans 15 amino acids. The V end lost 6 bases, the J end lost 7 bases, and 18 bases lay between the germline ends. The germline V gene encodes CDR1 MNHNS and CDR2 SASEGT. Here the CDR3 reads CASSPIFREAEKLFF. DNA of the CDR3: TGTGCCAGCAGCCCCATATTCCGGGAGGCTGAAAAACTGTTTTTT.

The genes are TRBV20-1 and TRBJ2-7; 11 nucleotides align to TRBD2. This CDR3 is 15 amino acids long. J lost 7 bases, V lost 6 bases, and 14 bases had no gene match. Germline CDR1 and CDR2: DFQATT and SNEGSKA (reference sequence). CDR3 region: CSAPFGGLADGEQYF. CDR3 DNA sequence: TGCAGTGCGCCCTTTGGGGGACTAGCGGACGGGGAGCAGTACTTC.